These T cell receptor beta chains were read from a single sample in a study of cytomegalovirus exposure and HLA in healthy donors. The assay was immunoSEQ multiplex PCR, and TCRdb's table has in-frame clones only and misses some. The table shows 70,000 to 90,000 clones, with about 70% occurring only once. The sample comprised PBMCs. All receptors come from a male donor in good health and CMV-seropositive. The CDR3 runs from the conserved cysteine through the conserved F or W. D genes are given only for firm matches. Expanded clones get a size class; other rows say once, few or many, or leave the size out.

CDR3nt,CDR3aa,abundance,d_gene,v_gene,j_gene
TGTGCCAGCAGCGACCGGGACAGGGGGCTCCACGAGCAGTACTTC,CASSDRDRGLHEQYF,NA,TRBD1,TRBV7-8,TRBJ2-7
TGCGCCAGCAGTGCGCTAGCGGGAGGCACCGGGGAGCTGTTTTTT,CASSALAGGTGELFF,few,TRBD2,TRBV10-2,TRBJ2-2
TGTGCCAGCAGTCTAAGACAGGGGATCCCCTACGAGCAGTACTTC,CASSLRQGIPYEQYF,NA,TRBD1,TRBV5-4,TRBJ2-7
TGTGCCAGCAGCGTGCCCGGACAGGGCCCCGGGACTCCCAACAATGAGCAGTTCTTC,CASSVPGQGPGTPNNEQFF,NA,TRBD1,TRBV9,TRBJ2-1
TGTGCCACCAGCAGGGACAGGGGGGAGACCCAGTACTTC,CATSRDRGETQYF,NA,TRBD1,TRBV15,TRBJ2-5
TGTGCCAGCAGCGTAGGACTAGCGTCCTACAATGAGCAGTTCTTC,CASSVGLASYNEQFF,once,TRBD2,TRBV9,TRBJ2-1
TGTGCCAGTAGACTCCGGGACAGGGGACGTTCCCGGGAGCTGTTTTTT,CASRLRDRGRSRELFF,NA,TRBD1,TRBV19,TRBJ2-2
TGTGCCAGCTCACCGAGAATAGGACTAGCGGGAAAAGATGAGCAGTACTTC,CASSPRIGLAGKDEQYF,NA,TRBD2,TRBV18,TRBJ2-7
TGTGCCAGCAGCCTAGGAGGACAGGTGCATCAGCCCCAGCATTTT,CASSLGGQVHQPQHF,NA,TRBD1,TRBV6-5,TRBJ1-5
TGTGCCAGCATGGCAGGAATCTATGGCTACACCTTC,CASMAGIYGYTF,NA,NA,TRBV5-8,TRBJ1-2
TGTGCCAGTAGTACAGGGGGACAGGATGCTTACGAGCAGTACTTC,CASSTGGQDAYEQYF,NA,TRBD1,TRBV19,TRBJ2-7
TGTGCCAGCAGCTTGGGACAGCCGAACACTGAAGCTTTCTTT,CASSLGQPNTEAFF,NA,NA,TRBV5-8,TRBJ1-1
TGTGCCAGCAGCCCCCAGGGGGTAGGGTTCACAGATACGCAGTATTTT,CASSPQGVGFTDTQYF,NA,TRBD1,TRBV7-2,TRBJ2-3
TGTGCCAGCTCAAGGGGGACAATATCTGGAAACACCATATATTTT,CASSRGTISGNTIYF,NA,NA,TRBV6-1,TRBJ1-3
TGCAGCGTGGGGAGGGCCGGGGCTGGGGCCAACGTCCTGACTTTC,CSVGRAGAGANVLTF,NA,TRBD2,TRBV29-1,TRBJ2-6
TGTGCCAGTAGTATTACTCCGGTCAACTCTGGAAACACCATATATTTT,CASSITPVNSGNTIYF,NA,NA,TRBV19,TRBJ1-3
TGCGCCAGCAGCCGGGGGCTTAGGGACACTGAAGCTTTCTTT,CASSRGLRDTEAFF,NA,NA,TRBV4-1,TRBJ1-1
TGTGCCTTAAAGCGGGACTGGTACGAGCAGTACTTC,CALKRDWYEQYF,once,TRBD2,TRBV30,TRBJ2-7
TGTGCCAGCAGTTCCTCAGGTAGCAATCAGCCCCAGCATTTT,CASSSSGSNQPQHF,few,NA,TRBV11-2,TRBJ1-5
TGTGCCTGGAGGGGGGGACGGGACACTGAAGCTTTCTTT,CAWRGGRDTEAFF,few,NA,TRBV30,TRBJ1-1
TGTGCCATCAGTGGTATAGTAGCGGGGGGGCAGGATACGCAGTATTTT,CAISGIVAGGQDTQYF,NA,TRBD2,TRBV10-3,TRBJ2-3
TGTGCCAGCAGCTCGGAGACCCCCCAATTGGATGGCTACACCTTC,CASSSETPQLDGYTF,NA,NA,TRBV5-4,TRBJ1-2
TGTGCCAGCAGCTACGAGATGGCCTACGAGCAGTACTTC,CASSYEMAYEQYF,NA,NA,TRBV6-5,TRBJ2-7
TGTGCCAGCAGCCAAGTCTTGGGGGCCCCTGAAAAACTGTTTTTT,CASSQVLGAPEKLFF,NA,NA,TRBV14,TRBJ1-4
TGTGCCAGCAGCTCGCCCCTGACTGATGCACACAATGAGCAGTTCTTC,CASSSPLTDAHNEQFF,NA,NA,TRBV7-6,TRBJ2-1
TGTGCCAGCAGTAGAATTTCAGGGGTTGGCTACACCTTC,CASSRISGVGYTF,NA,NA,TRBV25-1,TRBJ1-2
TGTGCCAGCAATAGACAGGGATCCGGGGTGGGTGAGCAGTTCTTC,CASNRQGSGVGEQFF,NA,TRBD1,TRBV25-1,TRBJ2-1
TGTGCCAGCAGCTTACTACAGGGACTGAACACTGAAGCTTTCTTT,CASSLLQGLNTEAFF,NA,NA,TRBV7-9,TRBJ1-1
TGTGCCAGCTCACCACGGGACAGCCCCTACGAGCAGTACTTC,CASSPRDSPYEQYF,NA,TRBD1,TRBV18,TRBJ2-7
TGCGCCAGCAGTGAGCCGAGCCTAGCGGGCTCCTACAATGAGCAGTTCTTC,CASSEPSLAGSYNEQFF,NA,TRBD2,TRBV10-2,TRBJ2-1
TGCAGCGCAGGGGGACAGGGGACTCTCAATGAAAAACTGTTTTTT,CSAGGQGTLNEKLFF,NA,TRBD1,TRBV29-1,TRBJ1-4
TGTGCCAGCCGAGCGGCGGGGGCCTACAATGAGCAGTTCTTC,CASRAAGAYNEQFF,few,TRBD2,TRBV2,TRBJ2-1
TGTGCTAGTGGCCCTCAACCGGGGTCTGGAAACACCATATATTTT,CASGPQPGSGNTIYF,NA,NA,TRBV12-5,TRBJ1-3
TGTGCCAGCAGCCCCCGGACAGGGAGCCACTACGAGCAGTACTTC,CASSPRTGSHYEQYF,NA,TRBD1,TRBV4-2,TRBJ2-7
TGTGCCAGCAGCCTCGAGGGGGACCACTCCTATAATTCACCCCTCCACTTT,CASSLEGDHSYNSPLHF,NA,NA,TRBV27,TRBJ1-6
TGTGCCAGCAGCTTGCAGGGGACTACCTACGAGCAGTACTTC,CASSLQGTTYEQYF,few,NA,TRBV7-2,TRBJ2-7
TGCGCCAGCAGCCAACAGGGGGCAGATACGCAGTATTTT,CASSQQGADTQYF,NA,TRBD1,TRBV4-3,TRBJ2-3
TGTGCCAGATGGGGTGGACTAGCGGGGGAGTGGGACTTTGGGGAGACCCAGTACTTC,CARWGGLAGEWDFGETQYF,NA,TRBD2,TRBV6-4,TRBJ2-5
TGTGCCAGTAGCTTCAAGCGGGAGAACGGGGAGCTGTTTTTT,CASSFKRENGELFF,NA,TRBD2,TRBV7-3,TRBJ2-2
TGCGCCAGCAGCGCAGGCAGGGATCAGCCCCAGCATTTT,CASSAGRDQPQHF,NA,NA,TRBV5-1,TRBJ1-5
TGCGCCAGCAGCCAGGACAGGGGGTCTAATGAAAAACTGTTTTTT,CASSQDRGSNEKLFF,NA,TRBD1,TRBV4-1,TRBJ1-4
TGTGCCAGCAGTAGGACTAGCAGCAATGAGCAGTTCTTC,CASSRTSSNEQFF,medium-sized,TRBD2,TRBV9,TRBJ2-1
TGCAGCGCCGAGCAGGGCGGCACTGAAGCTTTCTTT,CSAEQGGTEAFF,NA,NA,TRBV29-1,TRBJ1-1
TGCGCCAGCAGCTCTGGGACTAGCGGGAGCGGGGAGCTGTTTTTT,CASSSGTSGSGELFF,NA,TRBD2,TRBV5-1,TRBJ2-2
TGTGCCAGCAGCGGCCTCTTGACTAGCGGGAGTCCCGGGGAGCTGTTTTTT,CASSGLLTSGSPGELFF,NA,TRBD2,TRBV9,TRBJ2-2
TGTGCCAGCAGCCAAGGACAGGGGGCACGAGAGGCCCAGTACTTC,CASSQGQGAREAQYF,once,TRBD1,TRBV4-2,TRBJ2-5